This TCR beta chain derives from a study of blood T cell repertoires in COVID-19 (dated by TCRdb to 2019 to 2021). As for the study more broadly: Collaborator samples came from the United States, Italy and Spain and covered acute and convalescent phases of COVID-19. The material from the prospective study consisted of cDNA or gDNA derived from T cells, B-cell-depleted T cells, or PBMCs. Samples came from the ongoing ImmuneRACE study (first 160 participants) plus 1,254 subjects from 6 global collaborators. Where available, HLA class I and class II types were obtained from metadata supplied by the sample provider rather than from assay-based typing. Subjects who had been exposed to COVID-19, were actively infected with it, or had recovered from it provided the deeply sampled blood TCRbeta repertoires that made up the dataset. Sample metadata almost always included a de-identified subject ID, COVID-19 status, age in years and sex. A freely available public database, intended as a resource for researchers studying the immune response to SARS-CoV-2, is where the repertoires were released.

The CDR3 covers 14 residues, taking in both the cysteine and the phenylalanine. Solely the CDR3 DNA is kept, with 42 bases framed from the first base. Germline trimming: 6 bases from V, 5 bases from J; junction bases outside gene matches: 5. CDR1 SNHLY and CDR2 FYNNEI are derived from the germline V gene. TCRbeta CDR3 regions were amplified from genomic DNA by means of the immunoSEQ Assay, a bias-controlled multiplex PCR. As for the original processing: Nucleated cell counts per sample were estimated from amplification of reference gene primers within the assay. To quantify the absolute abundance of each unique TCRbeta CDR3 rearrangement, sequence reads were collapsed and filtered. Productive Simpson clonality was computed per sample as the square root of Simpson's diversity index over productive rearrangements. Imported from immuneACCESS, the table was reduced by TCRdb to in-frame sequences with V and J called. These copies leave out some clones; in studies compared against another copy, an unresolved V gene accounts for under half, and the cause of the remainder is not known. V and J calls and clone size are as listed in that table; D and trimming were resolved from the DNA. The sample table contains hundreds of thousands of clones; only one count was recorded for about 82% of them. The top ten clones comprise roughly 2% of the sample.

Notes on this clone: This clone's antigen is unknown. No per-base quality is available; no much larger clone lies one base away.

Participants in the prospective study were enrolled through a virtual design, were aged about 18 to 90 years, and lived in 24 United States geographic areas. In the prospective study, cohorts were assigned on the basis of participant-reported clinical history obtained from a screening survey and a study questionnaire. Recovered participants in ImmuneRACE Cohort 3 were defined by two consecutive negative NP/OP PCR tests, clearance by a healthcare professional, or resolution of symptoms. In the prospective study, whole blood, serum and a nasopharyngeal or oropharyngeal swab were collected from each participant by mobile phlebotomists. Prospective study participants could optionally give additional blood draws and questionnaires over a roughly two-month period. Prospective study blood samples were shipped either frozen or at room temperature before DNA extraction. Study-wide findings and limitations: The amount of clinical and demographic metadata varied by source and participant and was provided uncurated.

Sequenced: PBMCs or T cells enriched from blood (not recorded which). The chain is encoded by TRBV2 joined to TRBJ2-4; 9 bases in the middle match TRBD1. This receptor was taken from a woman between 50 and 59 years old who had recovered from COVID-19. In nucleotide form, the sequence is TGTGCCAGCAGGCCGGACAGGGGCCAAAACATTCAGTACTTC. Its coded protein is CASRPDRGQNIQYF.